This is a list of T cell receptor beta chains from one sample in a study of T cells in Graves' hyperthyroidism and ophthalmopathy. TCRdb re-derived calls from the multiplex PCR reads in MiXCR, one entry per CDR3 protein. The sample gives under 250,000 distinct CDR3 sequences, less than 20% of which show up once; roughly 49% is in the top ten. Input material: blood. Source of these receptors: a woman aged 50 to 65 with Graves' hyperthyroidism. Both conserved end residues are trimmed from each CDR3. The order of the fields is J gene, V gene, CDR3 protein.

>TRBJ2-3|TRBV5-1
ASRLLAGSTDTQY
>TRBJ2-1|TRBV27
ASSVGWGKSSYNEQF
>TRBJ1-2|TRBV19
ASSIVDFGSGYT
>TRBJ1-2|TRBV6-2/TRBV6-3
ASSSLDGYGYT
>TRBJ2-5|TRBV6-1
ASSASLPGQGNQETQY
>TRBJ2-3|TRBV5-1
ASSLIVAGTDTQY
>TRBJ2-3|TRBV19
ASSLGAGTDTQY
>TRBJ2-3|TRBV12-3/TRBV12-4
ASSPPGLAATDTQY
>TRBJ2-5|TRBV13
ASSLGRSGGYQETQY
>TRBJ1-5|TRBV6-2/TRBV6-3
ASSPEGASNQPQH
>TRBJ2-2|TRBV12-3/TRBV12-4
ASSLLPGQGNTGELF
>TRBJ1-1|TRBV29-1
SVDVTEAF
>TRBJ2-5|TRBV27
ASSWFRGVGNRHRQETQY
>TRBJ2-3|TRBV5-1
ASSRGSVTDTQY
>TRBJ2-5|TRBV6-2/TRBV6-3
ASSYSPQETQY
>TRBJ2-1|TRBV6-1
ASRPILRGGRPQIYNEQF
>TRBJ1-2|TRBV2
ASSWDSSYRGYT
>TRBJ1-2|TRBV7-2
ASSLYVLPDTTNYGYT
>TRBJ2-1|TRBV28
ASSPNFASGAYNEQF
>TRBJ2-7|TRBV20-1
SARVPQREQY
>TRBJ1-4|TRBV7-2
ASSLAAGNEKLF
>TRBJ1-4|TRBV12-3/TRBV12-4
ASRRDISLGSNEKLF
>TRBJ2-7|TRBV27
ATGQGESYEQY
>TRBJ2-7|TRBV12-3/TRBV12-4
ASSTGTGLGEQY
>TRBJ2-2|TRBV6-1
ASFPRQGRTGELF
>TRBJ2-3|TRBV7-2
ASSPGQISAGTQY
>TRBJ2-3|TRBV7-6
ASSLDTGTSGTDTQY
>TRBJ2-7|TRBV13
ASSLGAAGAAGEQY
>TRBJ2-2|TRBV5-5
ASSPGTATGELF
>TRBJ2-7|TRBV29-1
SVKTREQY
>TRBJ2-7|TRBV6-2/TRBV6-3
ASSYAGTSGFEQY
>TRBJ2-1|TRBV5-1
ASSHGTSGMAYNEQF
>TRBJ1-5|TRBV18
ASSPPLTGGSNQPQH
>TRBJ2-2|TRBV7-3
ASSLVLAGELF
>TRBJ2-5|TRBV7-2
ALGRGLAEETQY